This TCR beta chain was sequenced during a study of blood T cell repertoires in COVID-19. As for the study in general: Specimens from acute and convalescent COVID-19 originated in the United States, Italy and Spain.

Trimming shortened V by 8 bases and J by 5 bases, and 12 bases separated the two germline ends. The CDR3 is 12 residues long. The method was immunoSEQ multiplex PCR; TCRdb's version includes in-frame clones alone and lacks a portion of them. The sample has hundreds of thousands of clones; less than 90% are singletons. The sequence came from a woman in her forties or fifties in a cohort exposed to, infected with or recovered from COVID-19 (not recorded which). The material sequenced was PBMCs or T cells enriched from blood (not recorded which). J is TRBJ2-5 and V is TRBV12-3 or TRBV12-4; a weak D match, TRBD2 (5 bases). The CDR3 protein is CASQASWETQYF. DNA for the CDR3: TGTGCCAGCCAGGCTAGCTGGGAGACCCAGTACTTC.